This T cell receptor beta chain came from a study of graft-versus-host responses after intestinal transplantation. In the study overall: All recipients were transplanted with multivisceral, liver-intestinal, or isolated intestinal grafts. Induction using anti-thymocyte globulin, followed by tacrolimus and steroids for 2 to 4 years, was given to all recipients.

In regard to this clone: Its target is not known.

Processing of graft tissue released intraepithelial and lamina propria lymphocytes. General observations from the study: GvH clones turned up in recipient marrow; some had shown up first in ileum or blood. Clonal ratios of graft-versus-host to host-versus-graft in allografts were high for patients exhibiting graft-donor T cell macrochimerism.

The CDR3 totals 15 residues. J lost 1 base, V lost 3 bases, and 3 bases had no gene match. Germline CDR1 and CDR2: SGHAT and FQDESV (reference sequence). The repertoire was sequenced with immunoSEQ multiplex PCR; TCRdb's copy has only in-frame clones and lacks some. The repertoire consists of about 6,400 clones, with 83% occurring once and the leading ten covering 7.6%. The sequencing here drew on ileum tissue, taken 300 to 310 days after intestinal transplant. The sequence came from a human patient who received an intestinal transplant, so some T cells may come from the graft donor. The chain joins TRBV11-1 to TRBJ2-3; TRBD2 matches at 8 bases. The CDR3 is CASSFGAGGTDTQYF. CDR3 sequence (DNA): TGTGCCAGCAGCTTCGGAGCGGGGGGCACAGATACGCAGTATTTT.